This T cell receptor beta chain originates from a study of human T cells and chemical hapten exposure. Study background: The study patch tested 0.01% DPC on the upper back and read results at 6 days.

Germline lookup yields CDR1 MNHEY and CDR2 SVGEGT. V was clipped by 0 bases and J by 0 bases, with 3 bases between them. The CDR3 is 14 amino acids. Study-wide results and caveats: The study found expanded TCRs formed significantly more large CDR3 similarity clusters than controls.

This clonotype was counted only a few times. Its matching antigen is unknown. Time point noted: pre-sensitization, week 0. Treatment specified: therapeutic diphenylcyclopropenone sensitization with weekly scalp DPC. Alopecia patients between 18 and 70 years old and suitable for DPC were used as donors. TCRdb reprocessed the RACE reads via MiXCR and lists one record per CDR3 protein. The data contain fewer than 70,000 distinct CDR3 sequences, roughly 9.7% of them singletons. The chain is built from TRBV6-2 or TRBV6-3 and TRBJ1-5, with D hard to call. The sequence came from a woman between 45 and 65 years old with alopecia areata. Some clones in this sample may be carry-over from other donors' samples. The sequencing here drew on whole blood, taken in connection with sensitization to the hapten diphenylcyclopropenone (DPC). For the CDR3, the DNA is TGTGCCAGCAGTTACTCCGGTAGCAATCAGCCCCAGCATTTT. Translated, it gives CASSYSGSNQPQHF.